This TCR beta chain is from a study of OX40 agonist ivuxolimab in advanced cancers. Assay used: immunoSEQ multiplex PCR; TCRdb lists only in-frame clones, some missing. Altogether over 85,000 clones are present, less than 95% being singletons, with the ten largest covering roughly 1.5%. Germline-derived CDR1 and CDR2 are MNHEY and SVGAGI. With 6 bases clipped from V and 2 bases from J, the junction kept 4 bases outside the gene matches. The length of the CDR3 is 15 residues. For this clone: The antigen is undetermined.

The study, taken as a whole, reports: Partial responders at 0.1-3.0 mg/kg had among the lowest clonal expansion. Doses of 0.1 to 3.0 mg/kg were accompanied by clonal expansion of CD4+ and CD8+ blood T cells by week 6.

The rearrangement uses TRBV6-5 and TRBJ1-5, with TRBD1 matching over 10 bases. The sequences come from CD4+ or CD8+ T cells sorted from blood, collected in a trial of the OX40 agonist ivuxolimab. The clonotype originates from an adult with an advanced solid tumor such as melanoma, head and neck, liver or kidney cancer. For the CDR3, the DNA is TGTGCCAGCAGACCGACAGGGGGCCGCAATCAGCCCCAGCATTTT. Encoded protein: CASRPTGGRNQPQHF.